The 2 T cell receptor beta chains below come from one sample, sequenced in a study of blood T cell repertoires in COVID-19. Sequencing was performed with immunoSEQ multiplex PCR; in TCRdb, only in-frame clones are kept and a portion is missing. The sample consists of around 23,000 clones, around 74% of them appearing once. Source material: peripheral blood. These receptors all stem from a man aged 50-60 years with COVID-19, enrolled during active disease.

This chain connects TRBV11-1 to TRBJ2-3; unclear D gene. Germline assignment: CDR1 SGHAT and CDR2 FQDESV (reference sequence). The CDR3 length is 14 residues. V was clipped by 1 base and J by 6 bases, with 11 bases between them. The CDR3 here is CASSLGTAADTQYF. The CDR3 nucleotides read TGTGCCAGCAGCTTAGGCACTGCCGCTGATACGCAGTATTTT.

The chain carries TRBV28 and TRBJ1-4; D gene ambiguous. This CDR3 is 14 amino acids long. Trimming took 6 bases from V and 0 from J, leaving 8 bases between them. CDR1 MDHEN and CDR2 SYDVKM come from the germline V gene. The CDR3 protein is CASSSGTTNEKLFF. CDR3 bases: TGTGCCAGCAGCTCCGGGACAACTAATGAAAAACTGTTTTTT. Drawing the rest from reference TRBV28 and TRBJ1-4, the complete variable domain is DVKVTQSSRYLVKRTGEKVFLECVQDMDHENMFWYRQDPGLGLRLIYFSYDVKMKEKGDIPEGYSVSREKKERFSLILESASTNQTSMYLCASSSGTTNEKLFFGSGTQLSVL.